The source of this T cell receptor beta chain is a study of T cell responses to AZD1222 COVID-19 vaccine. Assay used: immunoSEQ multiplex PCR; TCRdb lists only in-frame clones, some missing. The table shows about 180,000 clones, with around 88% occurring only once. The CDR3 contains 15 residues. V dropped 0 bases and J dropped 3; count of bases not matched to a gene: 3. Germline CDR1 reads MNHEY; CDR2 reads SMNVEV (reference sequence). This chain joins TRBV27 and TRBJ2-5, with 8 bases aligning to TRBD1. This material consisted of peripheral blood, taken 28 days after the second AZD1222 dose. The clonotype comes from an adult who received the AZD1222 COVID-19 vaccine. The CDR3 protein is CASSLSLDREETQYF. The CDR3 coding sequence is TGTGCCAGCAGTTTATCCCTGGACAGGGAAGAGACCCAGTACTTC.